A selection of T cell receptor beta chains follows, all from one sample in a study of blood T cell repertoires in COVID-19. Clones were sequenced by immunoSEQ multiplex PCR, and TCRdb holds only the in-frame ones, with some missing. The sample has about 400,000 clones, approximately 88% seen once. The material sequenced was PBMCs or T cells enriched from blood (not recorded which). The receptor set was obtained from a woman between 40 and 50 years old with acute COVID-19. CDR3s include the opening cysteine and the closing phenylalanine or tryptophan. The order of the fields is D gene, clone size, V gene, J gene, CDR3 DNA, CDR3 protein. A D gene is named only where the DNA matches it firmly. Rows give clone size only sometimes, using once, few, many, or a class for an expanded clone.

d_call: TRBD2; clone_size: -; v_call: TRBV7-2; j_call: TRBJ2-3; cdr3_nt: TGTGCCAGCAGCCCTTCGGGGGGGTCAGATACGCAGTATTTT; cdr3_aa: CASSPSGGSDTQYF
d_call: TRBD1; clone_size: -; v_call: TRBV13; j_call: TRBJ1-2; cdr3_nt: TGTGCCAGCAGCTTAGAGGACAGGGAAGGCTACACCTTC; cdr3_aa: CASSLEDREGYTF
d_call: TRBD2; clone_size: -; v_call: TRBV19; j_call: TRBJ2-5; cdr3_nt: TGTGCCAGTATCGGCGGGGGGATGGAGACCCAGTACTTC; cdr3_aa: CASIGGGMETQYF
d_call: -; clone_size: -; v_call: TRBV27; j_call: TRBJ1-1; cdr3_nt: TGTGCCAGCAGTTTCGGGGGGCCCACTGAAGCTTTCTTT; cdr3_aa: CASSFGGPTEAFF
d_call: -; clone_size: -; v_call: TRBV19; j_call: TRBJ2-3; cdr3_nt: TGTGCCAGTAGTATAATGTGGGGCCGAAGCACAGATACGCAGTATTTT; cdr3_aa: CASSIMWGRSTDTQYF
d_call: -; clone_size: few; v_call: TRBV7-9; j_call: TRBJ2-2; cdr3_nt: TGTGCCAGCAGCACCACGGAACAGGGGAACACCGGGGAGCTGTTTTTT; cdr3_aa: CASSTTEQGNTGELFF
d_call: -; clone_size: -; v_call: TRBV3-1/TRBV3-2; j_call: TRBJ2-5; cdr3_nt: TGTGCCAGCAGCCTAACCAGCGGCCAAGAGACCCAGTACTTC; cdr3_aa: CASSLTSGQETQYF
d_call: TRBD1; clone_size: once; v_call: TRBV5-1; j_call: TRBJ2-7; cdr3_nt: TGCGCCAGCAGTGACAGGGCCTCCTACGAGCAGTACTTC; cdr3_aa: CASSDRASYEQYF
d_call: -; clone_size: -; v_call: TRBV7-9; j_call: TRBJ2-5; cdr3_nt: TGTGCCAGCAGTACTCCCACGCGGGGACTCCAAGAGACCCAGTACTTC; cdr3_aa: CASSTPTRGLQETQYF
d_call: TRBD1; clone_size: -; v_call: TRBV7-2; j_call: TRBJ2-7; cdr3_nt: TGTGCCAGCAGCTTAGCCTACAGACAGGGTGAAGACGAGCAGTACTTC; cdr3_aa: CASSLAYRQGEDEQYF
d_call: -; clone_size: -; v_call: TRBV27; j_call: TRBJ2-7; cdr3_nt: TGTGCCAGCAGTCGCCTAGGGGGCTACGAGCAGTACTTC; cdr3_aa: CASSRLGGYEQYF
d_call: TRBD1; clone_size: -; v_call: TRBV20-1; j_call: TRBJ1-6; cdr3_nt: TGCAGTGCTTGTGGACAGGGGGAAATTTCACCCCTCCACTTT; cdr3_aa: CSACGQGEISPLHF
d_call: TRBD1; clone_size: -; v_call: TRBV18; j_call: TRBJ1-4; cdr3_nt: TGTGCCAGCTCCCTGGACAGGGCACCTAATGAAAAACTGTTTTTT; cdr3_aa: CASSLDRAPNEKLFF
d_call: TRBD2; clone_size: -; v_call: TRBV3-1/TRBV3-2; j_call: TRBJ2-1; cdr3_nt: TGTGCCAGCAGCCAAGATCCCTCTAGCGGGGGTTATGAGCAGTTCTTC; cdr3_aa: CASSQDPSSGGYEQFF
d_call: TRBD1; clone_size: -; v_call: TRBV24-1; j_call: TRBJ1-2; cdr3_nt: TGTGCCACCAGTGATCGGGCGGCGACAGGGCGAGGTCGAGGCTACACCTTC; cdr3_aa: CATSDRAATGRGRGYTF
d_call: -; clone_size: -; v_call: TRBV24-1; j_call: TRBJ1-1; cdr3_nt: TGTGCCACCAGTGAGGGGCAGGACGTTAACACTGAAGCTTTCTTT; cdr3_aa: CATSEGQDVNTEAFF
d_call: -; clone_size: -; v_call: TRBV5-5; j_call: TRBJ1-5; cdr3_nt: TGTGCCAGCAGCCGGACAGAGAGCAATCAGCCCCAGCATTTT; cdr3_aa: CASSRTESNQPQHF